The clone carrying this TCR beta chain was seen repeatedly, ten times or more. Arm-PCR of CDR3 regions and iRepertoire HTBI primers were the basis on which TCR beta libraries were built. TCRdb fed the multiplex PCR reads into MiXCR, producing one record per CDR3 protein. Of 400,000 or so distinct CDR3 sequences listed, roughly a quarter are singletons. Time point meaning: persistent/refractory GD, antithyroid drugs over 5 years with positive TRAb. From PBMCs, RNA was extracted and then used to make the TCR library. This specimen comes from a study of regulatory T cells in long-lasting Graves disease. Germline CDR1 and CDR2: SGHTA and FQGNSA. CDR3 length: 12 residues. V lost 5 bases, J lost 12 bases, and 16 bases lay in between.

This sample comprised peripheral blood mononuclear cells (PBMCs), obtained when the disease was refractory, from a patient treated with antithyroid drugs. The rearrangement joins TRBV7-2 to TRBJ1-1, with D possibly matching TRBD1 (6 bases). The sequence was collected from a female donor with Graves disease. The CDR3 sequence is CASSTLQGATFF. DNA of the CDR3: TGTGCCAGCAGCACGTTACAGGGCGCGACTTTCTTT.